This TCR beta chain was retrieved from a study of CD4 T cells in relation to SARS-CoV-2 and coronaviruses. Study-level results: Monoreactive clones expanded significantly more to SARS-CoV-2 than crossreactive clones did.

The repertoire was sequenced with immunoSEQ multiplex PCR; TCRdb's copy has only in-frame clones and lacks some. The table records about 37,000 clones, 80% to 90% of them present only once. On this clone: The antigen is not known.

The TCR originated in an adult with COVID-19. The sequencing sample was made of memory CD4+ T cells from PBMCs.

CDR3 region: CASSLNRNQPQHF. CDR3 nucleotide sequence: TGTGCCAGCAGTTTGAACAGAAATCAGCCCCAGCATTTT. The chain joins TRBV12-3 or TRBV12-4 to TRBJ1-5; D not certain. The CDR3 consists of 13 residues. With 3 bases removed from V and 4 bases from J, the gap between germline ends came to 7 bases.